This T cell receptor beta chain was obtained from a study of blood T cell repertoires in COVID-19. Study as a whole: From T cells, B-cell-depleted T cells, or PBMCs came the material, which was cDNA or gDNA.

V trimming: 8 bases; J trimming: 4 bases; junction bases outside the gene matches: 4. The germline CDR1 and CDR2 sequences are SNHLY and FYNNEI. The CDR3 is 12 amino acids. Generated by immunoSEQ multiplex PCR, the TCRdb table keeps only in-frame clones and is missing some. Of some 170,000 clones in the sample, 70% to 80% were seen once. Sequencing used PBMCs or T cells enriched from blood (not recorded which). This chain uses TRBV2 with TRBJ2-5, with 7 positions matching TRBD1. The origin of this receptor is a woman in her fifties or sixties who had recovered from COVID-19. The CDR3 DNA reads TGTGCCAGCCGACAGGGCGGAGAGACCCAGTACTTC. Translation gives CASRQGGETQYF.